The rows below give T cell receptor beta chains drawn from one sample of a study of blood T cell repertoires in COVID-19. Sequencing used immunoSEQ multiplex PCR; TCRdb keeps in-frame clones, though not all of them. The sample contains fewer than 400,000 clones, 85% of which appear only once. What was sequenced was PBMCs or T cells enriched from blood (not recorded which). Receptor source: a woman younger than 45 who had been exposed to COVID-19. Both conserved end residues are part of each CDR3. D genes are given only for firm matches. Clone size is stated in some rows and not others, as once, few, many or a class when expanded.

v_call	cdr3_length	j_call	clone_size	d_call	cdr3_nt	cdr3_aa
TRBV6-5	15	TRBJ2-3	-	-	TGTGCCAGCAGTTACTCATCCTCTAGCACAGATACGCAGTATTTT	CASSYSSSSTDTQYF
TRBV18	13	TRBJ2-2	once	-	TGTGCCAGCTCACCCCTGAACACCGGGGAGCTGTTTTTT	CASSPLNTGELFF
TRBV10-2	13	TRBJ1-2	once	-	TGCGCCAGCAGTGAGGTACAGGGCTATGGCTACACCTTC	CASSEVQGYGYTF
TRBV11-2	13	TRBJ1-6	few	-	TGTGCCAGCAGCTTAAACCCCGGGTCACCCCTCCACTTT	CASSLNPGSPLHF
TRBV9	16	TRBJ2-7	-	TRBD2	TGTGCCAGCAGCGTAGCTGGGACTAGCGGGTACTACGAGCAGTACTTC	CASSVAGTSGYYEQYF
TRBV24-1	14	TRBJ1-1	-	TRBD1	TGTGCCACCAAGTCGAATGGACAGGGGACTGAAGCTTTCTTT	CATKSNGQGTEAFF
TRBV18	16	TRBJ2-1	-	-	TGTGCCAGCTCACAATTTGAGTTTAGCTCCTACAATGAGCAGTTCTTC	CASSQFEFSSYNEQFF
TRBV5-1	14	TRBJ1-4	-	TRBD1	TGCGCCAGCAGCTCGGGACAGGGGGATGAAAAACTGTTTTTT	CASSSGQGDEKLFF
TRBV5-1	14	TRBJ2-7	-	-	TGCGCCAGCAGTCGAGCGGGTTCCCCCCACGAGCAGTACTTC	CASSRAGSPHEQYF
TRBV29-1	13	TRBJ1-1	-	TRBD1	TGCAGCGTGATCGGGACAGGTAGTACTGAAGCTTTCTTT	CSVIGTGSTEAFF
TRBV28	15	TRBJ2-7	once	TRBD1	TGTGCCAGCAAGACTTGGGGACAGGGGGGGATCGAGCAGTACTTC	CASKTWGQGGIEQYF
TRBV18	14	TRBJ1-1	-	-	TGTGCCAGCTCACCACGGCACCAGAACACTGAAGCTTTCTTT	CASSPRHQNTEAFF
TRBV4-2	15	TRBJ2-3	-	TRBD2	TGTGCCAGCAGTCCTGGGACTATGAGTATGCGTACGCAGTATTTT	CASSPGTMSMRTQYF
TRBV5-1	15	TRBJ1-1	-	-	TGCGCCAGCAGCTTGGTCGACAGAATGAACACTGAAGCTTTCTTT	CASSLVDRMNTEAFF
TRBV15	13	TRBJ2-7	-	TRBD1	TGTGCCACCGGGGACAGGGGCTTGCGCGAGCAGTACTTC	CATGDRGLREQYF
TRBV28	13	TRBJ1-2	few	-	TGTGCCAGCAGTTCAAGAGATAACTATGGCTACACCTTC	CASSSRDNYGYTF
TRBV20-1	13	TRBJ1-6	-	-	TGCAGTGCTAGTTCTCCGGGTAATTCACCCCTCCACTTT	CSASSPGNSPLHF
TRBV14	16	TRBJ2-5	-	TRBD2	TGTGCCAGCAGCCAAGGGCTAGCGGGAGGACAAGAGACCCAGTACTTC	CASSQGLAGGQETQYF
TRBV5-1	14	TRBJ2-7	-	TRBD1	TGCGCCAGCAGCCCCTCGGGACAGGCCTACGAGCAGTACTTC	CASSPSGQAYEQYF
TRBV28	16	TRBJ1-5	-	-	TGTGCCAGCAGCCGAAGACAGGTCCTGGCCTGGCAGCCCCAGCATTTT	CASSRRQVLAWQPQHF
TRBV2	17	TRBJ2-1	-	TRBD2	TGTGCCAGCAGTGAAGTATCAGGACTAGCGGGAGTCAATGAGCAGTTCTTC	CASSEVSGLAGVNEQFF
TRBV6-2/TRBV6-3	16	TRBJ1-5	-	TRBD1	TGTGCCAGCAGCCCCCGCGGGACAGGGGGAGGTCAGCCCCAGCATTTT	CASSPRGTGGGQPQHF
TRBV29-1	11	TRBJ2-2	-	-	TGCAGCGGTTCAGCGACCGGGGAGCTGTTTTTT	CSGSATGELFF
TRBV28	15	TRBJ2-7	-	TRBD1	TGTGCCAGCAGCAGAACCGGGACAGGGGCCTACGAGCAGTACTTC	CASSRTGTGAYEQYF
TRBV28	14	TRBJ1-1	-	-	TGTGCCAGCACTCCCCCGGGGAGGGCTCACTCCGCTTTCTTT	CASTPPGRAHSAFF
TRBV9	15	TRBJ2-5	-	TRBD1	TGTGCCAGCAGCGTAGAGGGACAGGGGGCGGAGACCCAGTACTTC	CASSVEGQGAETQYF
TRBV27	14	TRBJ2-3	few	-	TGTGCCAGCAAGGTGGGGGGTTACACAGATACGCAGTATTTT	CASKVGGYTDTQYF
TRBV18	14	TRBJ2-7	-	-	TGTGCCAGCTCACCACAGGGGGAATACTACGAGCAGTACTTC	CASSPQGEYYEQYF
TRBV6-7	16	TRBJ2-7	-	-	TGTGCCAGCAGTTACTCGATAGTTCTCCCCTCCTACGAGCAGTACTTC	CASSYSIVLPSYEQYF
TRBV11-2	16	TRBJ2-1	once	TRBD2	TGTGCCAGCAGCTCTGGACTAGCGGGAGTCGCCAATGAGCAGTTCTTC	CASSSGLAGVANEQFF
TRBV7-8	13	TRBJ1-1	-	-	TGTGCCAGCAGCTCTACAGGGAACACTGAAGCTTTCTTT	CASSSTGNTEAFF
TRBV28	13	TRBJ2-1	-	TRBD1	TGTGCCAGCAGTCCCAACAGGGGGCCTGAGCAGTTCTTC	CASSPNRGPEQFF
TRBV12-3/TRBV12-4	12	TRBJ2-3	-	-	TGTGCCAGCAGAACCACGCAGGGTACGCAGTATTTT	CASRTTQGTQYF
TRBV7-8	18	TRBJ2-7	-	TRBD1	TGTGCCAGCAGCCGTAATACAGGGGGCACAACTGGGTACGGCGAGCAGTACTTC	CASSRNTGGTTGYGEQYF
TRBV5-8	20	TRBJ2-1	-	TRBD2	TGTGCCAGCAGCCCTGACAGAGGATTGTGGGGACTAGCGGGAGTCAATGAGCAGTTCTTC	CASSPDRGLWGLAGVNEQFF
TRBV7-3	20	TRBJ2-1	-	TRBD2	TGTGCCAGCAGCGACAGGAGGGCTAGCGGGGTATTTAAATCTATCGATGAGCAGTTCTTC	CASSDRRASGVFKSIDEQFF
TRBV4-1	18	TRBJ2-1	-	TRBD2	TGCGCCAGCAGCTGGGAATCTCCTAGCGGATTTTACGACAATGAGCAGTTCTTC	CASSWESPSGFYDNEQFF
TRBV24-1	14	TRBJ1-4	-	-	TGTGCCACCAGTGATCCGAGACAGACCGAAAAACTGTTTTTT	CATSDPRQTEKLFF
TRBV4-1	14	TRBJ2-7	-	-	TGCGCCAGCAGCCAAGGGGGCAGGTCCTACGAGCAGTACTTC	CASSQGGRSYEQYF
TRBV19	12	TRBJ1-2	-	TRBD1	TGTGCCAGTAGGAAGGACAGGGGTGGCTACACCTTC	CASRKDRGGYTF
TRBV12-3/TRBV12-4	13	TRBJ1-5	-	-	TGTGCCAGCAGGGAAGAAGGAGACAGTGCCCAGCATTTT	CASREEGDSAQHF
TRBV18	13	TRBJ2-1	-	-	TGTGCCAGCTCACCCGGACGGGGTCAGTCGAAGTTCTTC	CASSPGRGQSKFF
TRBV4-1	14	TRBJ2-3	-	-	TGCGCCAGCAGCCCAACCCCGGCGGCAGATACGCAGTATTTT	CASSPTPAADTQYF
TRBV13	13	TRBJ2-5	once	TRBD2	TGTGCCAGCAGATTAGTGGGAGGGGAGACCCAGTACTTC	CASRLVGGETQYF
TRBV7-2	15	TRBJ2-5	once	TRBD2	TGTGCCAGCAGCTTACAGCGGGGGGTTGAAGAGACCCAGTACTTC	CASSLQRGVEETQYF
TRBV27	17	TRBJ2-5	-	TRBD2	TGTGCCAGCAGATCGTCGAACGAACTAGCGGGAGTAGAGACCCAGTACTTC	CASRSSNELAGVETQYF
TRBV30	13	TRBJ1-4	few	TRBD1	TGTGCCTGGAGTAGGGACAGGGATGAAAAACTGTTTTTT	CAWSRDRDEKLFF